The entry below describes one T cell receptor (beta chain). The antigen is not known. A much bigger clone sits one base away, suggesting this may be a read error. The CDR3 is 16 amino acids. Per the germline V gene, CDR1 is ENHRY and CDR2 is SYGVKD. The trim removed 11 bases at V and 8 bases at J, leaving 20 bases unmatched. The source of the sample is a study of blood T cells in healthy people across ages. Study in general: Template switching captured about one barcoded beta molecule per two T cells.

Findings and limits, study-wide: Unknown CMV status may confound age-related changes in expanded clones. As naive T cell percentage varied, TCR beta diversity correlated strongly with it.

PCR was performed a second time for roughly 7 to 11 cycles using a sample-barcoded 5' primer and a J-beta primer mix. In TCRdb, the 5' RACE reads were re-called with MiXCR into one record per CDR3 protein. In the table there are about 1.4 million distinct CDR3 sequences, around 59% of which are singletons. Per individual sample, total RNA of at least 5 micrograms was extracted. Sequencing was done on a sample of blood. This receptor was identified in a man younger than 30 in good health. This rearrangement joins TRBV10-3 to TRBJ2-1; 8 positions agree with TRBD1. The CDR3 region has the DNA TGTGCCGTCGCCCGACCTGCACGGGGACAGGCGTATGAGCAGTTCTTC. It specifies CAVARPARGQAYEQFF.